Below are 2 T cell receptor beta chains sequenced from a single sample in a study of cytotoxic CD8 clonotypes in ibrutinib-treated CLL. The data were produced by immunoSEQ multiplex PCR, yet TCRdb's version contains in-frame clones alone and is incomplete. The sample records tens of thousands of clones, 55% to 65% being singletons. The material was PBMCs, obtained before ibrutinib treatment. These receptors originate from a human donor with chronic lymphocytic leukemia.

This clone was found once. Written as DNA, the CDR3 is TGTGCCAGCAGCTTACGTGGCCCAACTAATGAAAAACTGTTTTTT. Translating it yields CASSLRGPTNEKLFF. The chain has TRBV7-8 and TRBJ1-4, with D hard to call. Trimming shortened V by 2 bases and J by 0 bases, and 7 bases separated the two germline ends. There are 15 residues in the CDR3. Germline CDR1 SGHVS, CDR2 FQNEAQ.

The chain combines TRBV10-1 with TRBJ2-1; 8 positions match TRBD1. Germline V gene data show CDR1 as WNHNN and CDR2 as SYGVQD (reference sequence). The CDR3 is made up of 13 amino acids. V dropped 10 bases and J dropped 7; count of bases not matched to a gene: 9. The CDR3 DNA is TGCGCCACTTCGACAGGGGTGGTTAATGAGCAGTTCTTC. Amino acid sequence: CATSTGVVNEQFF.